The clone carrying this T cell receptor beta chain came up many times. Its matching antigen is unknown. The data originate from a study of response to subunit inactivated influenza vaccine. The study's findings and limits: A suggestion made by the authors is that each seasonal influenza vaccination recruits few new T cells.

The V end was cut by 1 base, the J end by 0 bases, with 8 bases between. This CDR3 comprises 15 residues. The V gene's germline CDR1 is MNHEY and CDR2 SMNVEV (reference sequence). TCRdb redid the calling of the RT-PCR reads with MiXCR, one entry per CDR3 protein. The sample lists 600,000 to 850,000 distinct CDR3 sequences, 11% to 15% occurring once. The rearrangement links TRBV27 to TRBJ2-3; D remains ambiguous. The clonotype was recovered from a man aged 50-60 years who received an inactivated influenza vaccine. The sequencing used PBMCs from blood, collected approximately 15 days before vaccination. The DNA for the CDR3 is TGTGCCAGCAGTTTATATGGACCTAGCACAGATACGCAGTATTTT. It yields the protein CASSLYGPSTDTQYF.